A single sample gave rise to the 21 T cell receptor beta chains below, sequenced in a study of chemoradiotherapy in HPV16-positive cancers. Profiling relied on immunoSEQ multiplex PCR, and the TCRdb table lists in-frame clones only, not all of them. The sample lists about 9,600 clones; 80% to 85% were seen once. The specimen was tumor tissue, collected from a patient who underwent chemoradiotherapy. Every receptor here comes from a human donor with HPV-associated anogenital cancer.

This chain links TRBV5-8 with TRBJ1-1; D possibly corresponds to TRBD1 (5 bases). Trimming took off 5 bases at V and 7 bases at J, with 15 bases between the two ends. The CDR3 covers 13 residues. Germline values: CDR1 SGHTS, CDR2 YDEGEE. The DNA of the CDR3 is TGTGCCAGCAGGCGAATAACAGGAGGTGAAGCTTTCTTT. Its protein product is CASRRITGGEAFF. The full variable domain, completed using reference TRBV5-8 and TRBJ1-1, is EAGVTQSPTHLIKTRGQQATLRCSPISGHTSVYWYQQALGLGLQFLLWYDEGEERNRGNFPPRFSGRQFPNYSSELNVNALELEDSALYLCASRRITGGEAFFGQGTRLTVV.

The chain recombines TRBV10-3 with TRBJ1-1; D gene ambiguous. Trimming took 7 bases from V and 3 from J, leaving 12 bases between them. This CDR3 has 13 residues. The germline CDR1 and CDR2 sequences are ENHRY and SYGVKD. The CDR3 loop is CAITQRIDTEAFF. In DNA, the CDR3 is TGTGCCATCACCCAGAGGATAGACACTGAAGCTTTCTTT.

CDR3 nucleotides: TGTGCCAGCAGTTCACCGGGACAGAACACCGGGGAGCTGTTTTTT. This codes for CASSSPGQNTGELFF. The chain is built from TRBV28 and TRBJ2-2, with D possibly being TRBD1 (6 bases). V was cut by 4 bases and J by 1 base, with 10 bases left in between. The CDR3 has 15 residues. Germline CDR1 MDHEN, CDR2 SYDVKM.

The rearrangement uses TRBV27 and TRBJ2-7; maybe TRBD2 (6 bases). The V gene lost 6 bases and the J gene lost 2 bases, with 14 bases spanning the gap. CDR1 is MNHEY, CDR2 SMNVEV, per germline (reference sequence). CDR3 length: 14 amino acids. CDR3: CASSLPGGAYEQYF. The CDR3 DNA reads TGTGCCAGCAGCTTACCCGGCGGGGCCTACGAGCAGTACTTC.

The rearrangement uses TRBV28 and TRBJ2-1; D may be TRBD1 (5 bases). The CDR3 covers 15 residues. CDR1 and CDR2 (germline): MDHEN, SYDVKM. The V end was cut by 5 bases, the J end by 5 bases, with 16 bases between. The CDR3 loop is CASSPFRVGDNEQFF. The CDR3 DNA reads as TGTGCCAGCAGTCCTTTCAGGGTAGGCGACAATGAGCAGTTCTTC.

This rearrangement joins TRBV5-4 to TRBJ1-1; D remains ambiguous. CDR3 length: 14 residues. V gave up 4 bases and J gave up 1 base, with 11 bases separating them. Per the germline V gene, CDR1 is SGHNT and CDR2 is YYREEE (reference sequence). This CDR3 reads CASSALDENTEAFF. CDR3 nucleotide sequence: TGTGCCAGCAGCGCCTTGGATGAGAACACTGAAGCTTTCTTT.

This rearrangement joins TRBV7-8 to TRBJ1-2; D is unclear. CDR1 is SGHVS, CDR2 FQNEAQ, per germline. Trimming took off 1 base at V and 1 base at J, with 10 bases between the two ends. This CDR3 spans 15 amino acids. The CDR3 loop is CASSLESARNYGYTF. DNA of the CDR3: TGTGCCAGCAGCTTAGAGTCAGCGCGTAACTATGGCTACACCTTC.

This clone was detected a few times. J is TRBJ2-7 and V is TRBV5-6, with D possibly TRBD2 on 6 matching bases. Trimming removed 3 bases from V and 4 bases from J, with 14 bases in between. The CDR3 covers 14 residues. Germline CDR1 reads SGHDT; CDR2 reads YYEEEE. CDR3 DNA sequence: TGTGCCAGCAGCTCGGTCTGGGGGACTTACGAGCAGTACTTC. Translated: CASSSVWGTYEQYF.

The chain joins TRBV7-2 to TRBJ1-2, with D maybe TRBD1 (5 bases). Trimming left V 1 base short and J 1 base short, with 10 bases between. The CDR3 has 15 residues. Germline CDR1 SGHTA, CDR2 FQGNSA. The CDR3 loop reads CASSLVPRDNYGYTF. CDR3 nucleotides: TGTGCCAGCAGCTTAGTTCCCAGGGATAACTATGGCTACACCTTC.

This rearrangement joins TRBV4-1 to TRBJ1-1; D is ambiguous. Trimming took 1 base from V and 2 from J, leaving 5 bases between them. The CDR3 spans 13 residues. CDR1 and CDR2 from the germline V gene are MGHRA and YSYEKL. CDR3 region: CASSQVINTEAFF. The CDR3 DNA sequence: TGCGCCAGCAGCCAAGTGATTAACACTGAAGCTTTCTTT.

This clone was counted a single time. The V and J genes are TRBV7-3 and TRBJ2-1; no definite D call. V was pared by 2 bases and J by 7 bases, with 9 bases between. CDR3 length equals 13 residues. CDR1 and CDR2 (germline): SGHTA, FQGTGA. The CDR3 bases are TGTGCCAGCAGCTTATCGTGGGATAATGAGCAGTTCTTC. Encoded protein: CASSLSWDNEQFF. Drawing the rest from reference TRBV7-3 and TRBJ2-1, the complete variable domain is GAGVSQTPSNKVTEKGKYVELRCDPISGHTALYWYRQSLGQGPEFLIYFQGTGAADDSGLPNDRFFAVRPEGSVSTLKIQRTERGDSAVYLCASSLSWDNEQFFGPGTRLTVL.

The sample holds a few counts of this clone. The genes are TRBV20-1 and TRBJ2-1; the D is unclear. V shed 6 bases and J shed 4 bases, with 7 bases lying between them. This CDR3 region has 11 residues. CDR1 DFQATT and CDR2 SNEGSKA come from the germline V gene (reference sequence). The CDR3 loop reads CSAHRYNEQFF. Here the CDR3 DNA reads TGCAGTGCCCACCGATACAATGAGCAGTTCTTC.

The CDR3 DNA is TGCGCCAGCAGCCCAAGAGGACAGCTGGGGAATTCACCCCTCCACTTT. Protein product: CASSPRGQLGNSPLHF. The V call is TRBV4-1, the J call TRBJ1-6; D possibly corresponds to TRBD1 (6 bases). Trimming removed 4 bases at V and 7 bases at J, with 17 bases between. The germline V gene encodes CDR1 MGHRA and CDR2 YSYEKL. CDR3 length: 16 amino acids.

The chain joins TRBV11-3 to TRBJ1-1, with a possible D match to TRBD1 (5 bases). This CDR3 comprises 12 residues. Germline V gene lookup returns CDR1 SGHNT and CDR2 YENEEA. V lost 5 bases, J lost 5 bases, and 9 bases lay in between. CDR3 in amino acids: CASSLQGTEAFF. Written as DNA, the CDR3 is TGTGCCAGCAGCCTCCAGGGAACTGAAGCTTTCTTT.

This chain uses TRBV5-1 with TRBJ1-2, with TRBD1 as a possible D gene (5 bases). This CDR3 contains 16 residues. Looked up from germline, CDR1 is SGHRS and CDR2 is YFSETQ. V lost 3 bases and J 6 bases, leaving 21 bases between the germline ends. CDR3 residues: CASSSGRLRAWDGYTF. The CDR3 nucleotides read TGCGCCAGCAGCTCGGGACGGCTAAGGGCGTGGGATGGCTACACCTTC.

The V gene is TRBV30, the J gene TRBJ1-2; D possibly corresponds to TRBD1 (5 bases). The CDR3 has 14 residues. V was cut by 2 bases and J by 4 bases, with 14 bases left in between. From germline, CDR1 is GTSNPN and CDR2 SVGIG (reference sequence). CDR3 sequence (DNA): TGTGCCTGGAGTCGCACAGGCTGGGGCTATGGCTACACCTTC. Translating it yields CAWSRTGWGYGYTF.

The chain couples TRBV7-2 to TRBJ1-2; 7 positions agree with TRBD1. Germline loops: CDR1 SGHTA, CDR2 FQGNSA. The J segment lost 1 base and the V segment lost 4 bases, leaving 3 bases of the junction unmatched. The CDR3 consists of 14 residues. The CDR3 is CASSYRGSNYGYTF. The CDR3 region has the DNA TGTGCCAGCAGCTACAGGGGAAGTAACTATGGCTACACCTTC.

The CDR3 protein is CASSSGAGAARNEQYF. As DNA, the CDR3 is TGTGCCAGCAGCTCCGGGGCGGGGGCTGCTCGAAACGAGCAGTACTTC. J is TRBJ2-7 and V is TRBV11-3; TRBD2 is a possible D gene (7 bases). Germline CDR1 reads SGHNT; CDR2 reads YENEEA. V was pared by 4 bases and J by 5 bases, with 21 bases between. This CDR3 spans 16 amino acids. Combining the CDR3 with reference TRBV11-3 and TRBJ2-7 gives the whole variable domain EAGVVQSPRYKIIEKKQPVAFWCNPISGHNTLYWYLQNLGQGPELLIRYENEEAVDDSQLPKDRFSAERLKGVDSTLKIQPAELGDSAVYLCASSSGAGAARNEQYFGPGTRLTVT.

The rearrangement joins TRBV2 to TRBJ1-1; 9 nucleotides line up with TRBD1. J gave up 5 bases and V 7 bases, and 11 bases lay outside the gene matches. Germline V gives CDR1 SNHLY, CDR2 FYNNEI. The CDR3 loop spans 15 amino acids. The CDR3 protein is CASTYLSTGGTEAFF. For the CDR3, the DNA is TGTGCCAGCACCTATCTCTCGACAGGGGGGACTGAAGCTTTCTTT.

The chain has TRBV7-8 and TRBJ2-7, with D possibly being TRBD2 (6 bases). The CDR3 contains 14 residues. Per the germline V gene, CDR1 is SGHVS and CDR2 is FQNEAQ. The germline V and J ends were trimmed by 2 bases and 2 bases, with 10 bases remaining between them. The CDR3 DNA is TGTGCCAGCAGCTTACCCGGCGGGGCCTACGAGCAGTACTTC. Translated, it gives CASSLPGGAYEQYF.

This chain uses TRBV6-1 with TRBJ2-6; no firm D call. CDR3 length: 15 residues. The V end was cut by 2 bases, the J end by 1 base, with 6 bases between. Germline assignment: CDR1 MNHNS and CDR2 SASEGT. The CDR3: CASSEIDSGANVLTF. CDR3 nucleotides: TGTGCCAGCAGTGAAATCGATTCTGGGGCCAACGTCCTGACTTTC.